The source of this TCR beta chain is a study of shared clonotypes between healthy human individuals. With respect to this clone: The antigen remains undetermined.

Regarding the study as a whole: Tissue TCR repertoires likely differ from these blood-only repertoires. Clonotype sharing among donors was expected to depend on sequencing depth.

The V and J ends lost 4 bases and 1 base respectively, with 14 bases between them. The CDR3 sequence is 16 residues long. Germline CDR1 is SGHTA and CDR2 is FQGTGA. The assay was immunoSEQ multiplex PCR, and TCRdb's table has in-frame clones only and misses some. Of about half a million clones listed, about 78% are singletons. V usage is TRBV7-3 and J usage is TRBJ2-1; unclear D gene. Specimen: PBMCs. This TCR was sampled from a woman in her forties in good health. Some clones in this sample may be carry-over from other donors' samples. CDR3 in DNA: TGTGCCAGCAGCTCCACCAGGCGTGCGTCCTACAATGAGCAGTTCTTC. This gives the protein CASSSTRRASYNEQFF.